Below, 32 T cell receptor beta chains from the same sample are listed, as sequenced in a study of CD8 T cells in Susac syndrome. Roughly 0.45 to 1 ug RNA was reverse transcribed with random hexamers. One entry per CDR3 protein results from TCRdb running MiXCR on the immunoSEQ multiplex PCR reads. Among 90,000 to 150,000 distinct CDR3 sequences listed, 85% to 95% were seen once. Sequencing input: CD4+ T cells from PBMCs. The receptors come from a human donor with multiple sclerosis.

The CDR3 sequence is CSARDESGVVINEQFF. Written as DNA, the CDR3 is TGCAGTGCTAGAGATGAGTCGGGGGTTGTGATCAATGAGCAGTTCTTC. V is TRBV20-1 and J is TRBJ2-1, with a tentative D call TRBD2 (6 bases). The V gene's germline CDR1 is DFQATT and CDR2 SNEGSKA (reference sequence). CDR3 size: 16 residues. V dropped 0 bases and J dropped 6 bases, with 18 bases sitting between them.

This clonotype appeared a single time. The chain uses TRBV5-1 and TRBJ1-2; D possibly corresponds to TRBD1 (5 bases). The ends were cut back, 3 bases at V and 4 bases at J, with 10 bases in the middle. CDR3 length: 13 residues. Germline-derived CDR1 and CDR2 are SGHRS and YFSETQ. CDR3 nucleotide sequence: TGCGCCAGCAGCTCGGACATAACCTATGGCTACACCTTC. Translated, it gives CASSSDITYGYTF.

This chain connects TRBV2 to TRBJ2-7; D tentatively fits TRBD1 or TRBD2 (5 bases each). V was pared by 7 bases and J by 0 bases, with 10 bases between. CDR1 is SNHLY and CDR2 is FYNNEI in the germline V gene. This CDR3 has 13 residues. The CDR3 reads CASNTGTSYEQYF. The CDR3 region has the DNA TGTGCCAGCAACACCGGGACCTCCTACGAGCAGTACTTC.

The CDR3 bases are TGTGCCAGCAGCTTGGGAGGGACAGTGAACACTGAAGCTTTCTTT. It encodes CASSLGGTVNTEAFF. The chain couples TRBV5-4 to TRBJ1-1, with 7 bases identical to TRBD1. V dropped 0 bases and J dropped 0; count of bases not matched to a gene: 2. From germline, CDR1 is SGHNT and CDR2 YYREEE (reference sequence). The CDR3 spans 15 residues.

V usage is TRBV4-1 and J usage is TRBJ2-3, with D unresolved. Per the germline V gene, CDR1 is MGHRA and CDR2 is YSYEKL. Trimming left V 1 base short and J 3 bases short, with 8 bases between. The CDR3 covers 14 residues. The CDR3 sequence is CASSQGVRTDTQYF. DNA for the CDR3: TGCGCCAGCAGCCAAGGTGTACGAACAGATACGCAGTATTTT.

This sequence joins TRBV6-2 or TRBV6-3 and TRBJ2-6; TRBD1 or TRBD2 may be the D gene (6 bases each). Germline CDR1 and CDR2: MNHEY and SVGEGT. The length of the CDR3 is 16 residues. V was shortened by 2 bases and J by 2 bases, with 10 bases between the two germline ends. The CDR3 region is CASSYLGGAGANVLTF. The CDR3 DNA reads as TGTGCCAGCAGTTACCTCGGGGGCGCTGGGGCCAACGTCCTGACTTTC.

The CDR3 DNA follows: TGCGCCAGCAGCTTTGGTCCGGGAAATCAGCCCCAGCATTTT. It yields the protein CASSFGPGNQPQHF. This sequence joins TRBV5-1 and TRBJ1-5; no firm D call. In germline, CDR1 is SGHRS, CDR2 YFSETQ. The CDR3 has 14 amino acids. V was shortened by 2 bases and J by 4 bases, with 10 bases between the two germline ends.

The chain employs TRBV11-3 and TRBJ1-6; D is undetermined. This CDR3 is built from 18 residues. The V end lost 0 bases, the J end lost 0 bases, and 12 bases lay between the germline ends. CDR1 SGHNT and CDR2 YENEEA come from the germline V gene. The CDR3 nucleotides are TGTGCCAGCAGCTTAGATCAAGGCGGGAGCTCCTATAATTCACCCCTCCACTTT. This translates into CASSLDQGGSSYNSPLHF.

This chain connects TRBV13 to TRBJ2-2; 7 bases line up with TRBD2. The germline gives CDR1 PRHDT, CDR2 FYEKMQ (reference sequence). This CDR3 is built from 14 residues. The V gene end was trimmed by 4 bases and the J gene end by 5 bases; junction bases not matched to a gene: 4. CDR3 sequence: CASSSGEGTGELFF. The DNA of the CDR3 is TGTGCCAGCAGCTCTGGGGAGGGAACCGGGGAGCTGTTTTTT.

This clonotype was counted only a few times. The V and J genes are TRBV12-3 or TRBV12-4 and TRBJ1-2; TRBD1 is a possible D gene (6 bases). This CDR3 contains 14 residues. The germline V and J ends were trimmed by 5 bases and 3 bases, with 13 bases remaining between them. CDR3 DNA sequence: TGTGCCAGCAGTCCAGCCGGGGGCGACTATGGCTACACCTTC. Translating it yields CASSPAGGDYGYTF.

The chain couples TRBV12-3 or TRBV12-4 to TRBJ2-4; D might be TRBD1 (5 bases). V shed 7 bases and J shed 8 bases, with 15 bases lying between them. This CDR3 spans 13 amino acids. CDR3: CASTIQGAHIQYF. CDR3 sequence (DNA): TGTGCCAGCACGATTCAGGGTGCGCACATTCAGTACTTC.

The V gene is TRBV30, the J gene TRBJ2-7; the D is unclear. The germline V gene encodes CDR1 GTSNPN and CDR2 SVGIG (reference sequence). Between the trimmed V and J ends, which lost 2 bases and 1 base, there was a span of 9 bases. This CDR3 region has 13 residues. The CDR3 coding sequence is TGTGCCTGGAGTCGACTGAGATCCTACGAGCAGTACTTC. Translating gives CAWSRLRSYEQYF.

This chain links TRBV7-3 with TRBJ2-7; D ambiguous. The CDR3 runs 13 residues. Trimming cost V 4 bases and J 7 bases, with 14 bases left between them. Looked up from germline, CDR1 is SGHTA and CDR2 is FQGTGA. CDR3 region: CASSWEVSREQYF. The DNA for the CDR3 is TGTGCCAGCAGCTGGGAAGTGAGTAGAGAGCAGTACTTC. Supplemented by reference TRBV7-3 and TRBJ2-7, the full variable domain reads GAGVSQTPSNKVTEKGKYVELRCDPISGHTALYWYRQSLGQGPEFLIYFQGTGAADDSGLPNDRFFAVRPEGSVSTLKIQRTERGDSAVYLCASSWEVSREQYFGPGTRLTVT.

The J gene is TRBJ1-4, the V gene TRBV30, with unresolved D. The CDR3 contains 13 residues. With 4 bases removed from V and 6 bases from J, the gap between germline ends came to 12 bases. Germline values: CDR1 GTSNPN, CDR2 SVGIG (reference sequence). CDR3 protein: CAWTTPGDEKLFF. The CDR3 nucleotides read TGTGCCTGGACCACCCCCGGGGATGAAAAACTGTTTTTT.

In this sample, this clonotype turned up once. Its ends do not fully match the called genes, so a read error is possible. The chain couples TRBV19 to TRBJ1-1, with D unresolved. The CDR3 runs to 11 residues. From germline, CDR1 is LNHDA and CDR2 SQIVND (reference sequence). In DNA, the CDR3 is TGTTACTTTAAGAGGAGGTATGAAGATTTCTTT. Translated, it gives CYFKRRYEDFF.

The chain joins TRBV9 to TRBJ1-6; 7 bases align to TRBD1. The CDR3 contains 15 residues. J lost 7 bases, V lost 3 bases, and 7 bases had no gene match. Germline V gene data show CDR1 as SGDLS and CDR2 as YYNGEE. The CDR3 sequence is CASSATTGLNSPLHF. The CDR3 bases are TGTGCCAGCAGCGCGACGACAGGGCTCAATTCACCCCTCCACTTT.

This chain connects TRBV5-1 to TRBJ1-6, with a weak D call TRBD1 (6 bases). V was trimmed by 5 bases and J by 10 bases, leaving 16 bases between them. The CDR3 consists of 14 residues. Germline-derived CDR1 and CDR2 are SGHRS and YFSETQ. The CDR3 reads CASRYDDRLSPLHF. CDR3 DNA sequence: TGCGCCAGCAGATATGATGACAGGTTGTCACCCCTCCACTTT.

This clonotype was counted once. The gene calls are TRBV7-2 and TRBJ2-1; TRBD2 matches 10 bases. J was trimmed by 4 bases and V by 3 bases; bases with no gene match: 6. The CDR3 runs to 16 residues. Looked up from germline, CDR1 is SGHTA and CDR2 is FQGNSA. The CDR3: CASSFLAGASYNEQFF. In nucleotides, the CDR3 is TGTGCCAGCAGCTTCCTAGCGGGGGCTTCATACAATGAGCAGTTCTTC.

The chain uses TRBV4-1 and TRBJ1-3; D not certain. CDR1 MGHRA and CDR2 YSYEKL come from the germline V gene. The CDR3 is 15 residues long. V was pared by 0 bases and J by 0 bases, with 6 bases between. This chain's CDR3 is CASSQDSYSGNTIYF. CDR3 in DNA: TGCGCCAGCAGCCAAGATAGTTACTCTGGAAACACCATATATTTT.

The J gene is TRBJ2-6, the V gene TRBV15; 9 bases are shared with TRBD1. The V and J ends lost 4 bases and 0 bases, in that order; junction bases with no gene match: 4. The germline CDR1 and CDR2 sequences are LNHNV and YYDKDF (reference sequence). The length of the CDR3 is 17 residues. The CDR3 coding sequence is TGTGCCACCAGCAAGGGACAGGGATCCTCTGGGGCCAACGTCCTGACTTTC. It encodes CATSKGQGSSGANVLTF. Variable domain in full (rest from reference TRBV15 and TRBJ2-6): DAMVIQNPRYQVTQFGKPVTLSCSQTLNHNVMYWYQQKSSQAPKLLFHYYDKDFNNEADTPDNFQSRRPNTSFCFLDIRSPGLGDTAMYLCATSKGQGSSGANVLTFGAGSRLTVL.

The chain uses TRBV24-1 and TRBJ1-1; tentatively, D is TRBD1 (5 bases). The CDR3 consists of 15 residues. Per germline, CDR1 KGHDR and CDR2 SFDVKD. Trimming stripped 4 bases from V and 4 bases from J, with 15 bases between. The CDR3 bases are TGTGCCACCAGTGACCCGCGGGGGAGTTCCACTGAAGCTTTCTTT. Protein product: CATSDPRGSSTEAFF.

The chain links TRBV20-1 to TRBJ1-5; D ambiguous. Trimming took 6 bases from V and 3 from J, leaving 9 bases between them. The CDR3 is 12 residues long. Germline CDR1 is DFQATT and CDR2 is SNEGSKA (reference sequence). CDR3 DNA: TGCAGTGCCCTCAAGCACAATCAGCCCCAGCATTTT. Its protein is CSALKHNQPQHF.

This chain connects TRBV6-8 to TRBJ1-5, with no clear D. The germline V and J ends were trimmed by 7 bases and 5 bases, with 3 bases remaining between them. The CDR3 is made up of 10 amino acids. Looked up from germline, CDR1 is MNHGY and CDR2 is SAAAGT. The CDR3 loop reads CASKDQPQHF. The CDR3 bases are TGTGCCAGCAAGGATCAGCCCCAGCATTTT.

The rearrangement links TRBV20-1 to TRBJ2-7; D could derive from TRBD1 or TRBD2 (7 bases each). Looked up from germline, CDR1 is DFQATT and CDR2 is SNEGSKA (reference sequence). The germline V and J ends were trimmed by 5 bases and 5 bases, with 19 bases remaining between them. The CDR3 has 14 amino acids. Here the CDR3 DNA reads TGCAGTGCTGACCTGGGGAGGGGGCACGACGAGCAGTACTTC. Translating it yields CSADLGRGHDEQYF.

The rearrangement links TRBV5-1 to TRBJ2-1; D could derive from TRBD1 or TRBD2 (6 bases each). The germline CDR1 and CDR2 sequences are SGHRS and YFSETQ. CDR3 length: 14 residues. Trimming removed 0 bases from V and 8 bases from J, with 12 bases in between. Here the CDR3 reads CASSLDTGAHEQFF. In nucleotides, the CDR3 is TGCGCCAGCAGCTTGGATACGGGGGCCCATGAGCAGTTCTTC.

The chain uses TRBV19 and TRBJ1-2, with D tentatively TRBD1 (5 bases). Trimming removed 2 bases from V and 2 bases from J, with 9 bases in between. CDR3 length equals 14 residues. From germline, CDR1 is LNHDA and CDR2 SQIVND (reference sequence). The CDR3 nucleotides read TGTGCCAGTAGTATACTTCGGGGGAACTATGGCTACACCTTC. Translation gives CASSILRGNYGYTF.

In nucleotides, the CDR3 is TGTGCCAGCAGCCAAGTGACGGCGAGTCTAGCAACTAATGAAAAACTGTTTTTT. This sequence encodes CASSQVTASLATNEKLFF. The rearrangement joins TRBV3-1 to TRBJ1-4; no clear D gene. Trimming took 1 base from V and 0 from J, leaving 15 bases between them. This CDR3 spans 18 amino acids. CDR1 LGHDT and CDR2 YNNKEL come from the germline V gene (reference sequence).

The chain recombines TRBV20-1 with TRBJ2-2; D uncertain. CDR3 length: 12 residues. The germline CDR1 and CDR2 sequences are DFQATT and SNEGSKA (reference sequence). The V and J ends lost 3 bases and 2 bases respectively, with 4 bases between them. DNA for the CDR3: TGCAGTGCTAGGGATAACACCGGGGAGCTGTTTTTT. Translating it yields CSARDNTGELFF.

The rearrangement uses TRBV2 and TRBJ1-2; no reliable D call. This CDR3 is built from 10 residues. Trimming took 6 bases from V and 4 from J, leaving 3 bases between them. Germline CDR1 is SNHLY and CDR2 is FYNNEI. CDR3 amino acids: CASRSYGYTF. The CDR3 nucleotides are TGTGCCAGCAGAAGCTATGGCTACACCTTC.

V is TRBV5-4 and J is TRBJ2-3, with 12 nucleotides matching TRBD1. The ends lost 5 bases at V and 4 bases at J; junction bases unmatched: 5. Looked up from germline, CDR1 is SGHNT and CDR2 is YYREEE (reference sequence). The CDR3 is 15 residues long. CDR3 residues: CASSYGTGGSDTQYF. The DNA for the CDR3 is TGTGCCAGCAGTTACGGGACAGGGGGCTCAGATACGCAGTATTTT. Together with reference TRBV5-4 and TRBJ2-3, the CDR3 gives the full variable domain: ETGVTQSPTHLIKTRGQQVTLRCSSQSGHNTVSWYQQALGQGPQFIFQYYREEENGRGNFPPRFSGLQFPNYSSELNVNALELDDSALYLCASSYGTGGSDTQYFGPGTRLTVL.

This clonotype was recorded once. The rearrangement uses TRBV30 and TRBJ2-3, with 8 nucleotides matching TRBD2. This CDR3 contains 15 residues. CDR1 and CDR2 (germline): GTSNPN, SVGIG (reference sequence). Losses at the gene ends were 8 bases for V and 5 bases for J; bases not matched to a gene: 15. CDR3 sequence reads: CARLGVAGSGDTQYF. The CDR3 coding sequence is TGTGCCCGCCTAGGGGTAGCGGGGTCCGGAGATACGCAGTATTTT.

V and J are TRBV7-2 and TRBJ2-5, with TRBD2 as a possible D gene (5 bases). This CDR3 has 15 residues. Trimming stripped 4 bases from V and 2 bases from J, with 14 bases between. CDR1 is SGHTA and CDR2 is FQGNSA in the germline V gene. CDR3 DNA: TGTGCCAGCAGCTCGAGGCGGACTCGACAAGAGACCCAGTACTTC. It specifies CASSSRRTRQETQYF.